These 23 T cell receptor beta chains originate from one sample sequenced in a study of PD-L1 blockade in urothelial cancer. Clones were read by immunoSEQ multiplex PCR, and TCRdb kept only the in-frame ones, dropping some. The data contain over 40,000 clones, approximately 85% of them singletons. Indicated time point: peripheral blood 6 weeks after treatment start. The sample here was PBMCs, taken around atezolizumab (anti-PD-L1) treatment. Receptor source: a man between 65 and 85 years old with urothelial cancer.

This chain links TRBV27 with TRBJ2-6; TRBD2 matches 12 bases. Germline trimming cut 2 bases from V and 0 bases from J; bases unmatched to any gene: 2. The CDR3 consists of 18 residues. Germline V lookup: CDR1 MNHEY, CDR2 SMNVEV (reference sequence). The CDR3 region is CASSLRLAGVSGANVLTF. The CDR3 DNA reads TGTGCCAGCAGTTTAAGACTAGCGGGAGTCTCTGGGGCCAACGTCCTGACTTTC.

The chain joins TRBV19 to TRBJ2-7; a weak D match, TRBD2 (5 bases). The germline gives CDR1 LNHDA, CDR2 SQIVND (reference sequence). V lost 2 bases and J 3 bases, leaving 17 bases between the germline ends. This CDR3 has 16 amino acids. The CDR3 nucleotides read TGTGCCAGTAGTATAAAGTCCGCGGGCTCGATCTACGAGCAGTACTTC. Its protein is CASSIKSAGSIYEQYF.

The gene calls are TRBV15 and TRBJ2-6; 9 bases map to TRBD2. J gave up 0 bases and V 0 bases, and 9 bases lay outside the gene matches. This CDR3 spans 20 amino acids. Germline loops: CDR1 LNHNV, CDR2 YYDKDF (reference sequence). The CDR3 coding sequence is TGTGCCACCAGCAGAGATCCTCGGACTAGCGATCGCTCTGGGGCCAACGTCCTGACTTTC. Protein: CATSRDPRTSDRSGANVLTF.

This clone was seen more than once but under ten times. The chain recombines TRBV6-1 with TRBJ2-3, with D tentatively TRBD1 (6 bases). There are 14 residues in the CDR3. The V end lost 4 bases, the J end lost 0 bases, and 8 bases lay between the germline ends. CDR1 and CDR2 from the germline V gene are MNHNS and SASEGT. The CDR3 loop reads CASSVRGSTDTQYF. CDR3 sequence (DNA): TGTGCCAGCAGTGTCAGGGGAAGCACAGATACGCAGTATTTT.

The rearrangement links TRBV5-4 to TRBJ2-1; 8 bases align to TRBD2. Germline V lookup: CDR1 SGHNT, CDR2 YYREEE (reference sequence). The CDR3 has 16 amino acids. V lost 0 bases to trimming and J lost 9 bases; unmatched junction nucleotides: 11. The CDR3 sequence is CASSLGDGRSGSEQFF. The CDR3 DNA is TGTGCCAGCAGCTTGGGGGATGGGAGGAGCGGGAGTGAGCAGTTCTTC.

This chain links TRBV30 with TRBJ2-3, with TRBD2 as a possible D gene (5 bases). V gave up 2 bases and J gave up 1 base, with 10 bases separating them. Germline V gene lookup returns CDR1 GTSNPN and CDR2 SVGIG (reference sequence). The CDR3 contains 14 residues. Here the CDR3 reads CAWSQVRGTDTQYF. As DNA, the CDR3 is TGTGCCTGGAGTCAAGTGAGGGGCACAGATACGCAGTATTTT.

V and J are TRBV19 and TRBJ1-5; D call uncertain. Trimming took off 1 base at V and 3 bases at J, with 10 bases between the two ends. Germline V gives CDR1 LNHDA, CDR2 SQIVND (reference sequence). This CDR3 comprises 15 residues. CDR3 in amino acids: CASSIVRGYNQPQHF. In nucleotides, the CDR3 is TGTGCCAGTAGTATAGTCCGGGGATACAATCAGCCCCAGCATTTT.

The chain carries TRBV10-2 and TRBJ2-3; 8 positions agree with TRBD1. CDR1 and CDR2 (germline): WSHSY, SAAADI. V shed 6 bases and J 1 base; nucleotides not matched to a gene: 3. The CDR3 sequence is 14 residues long. The CDR3 coding sequence is TGCGCCAGCAGAGACAGGGGTGGCACAGATACGCAGTATTTT. Protein sequence: CASRDRGGTDTQYF.

This clone has just one count. V and J are TRBV27 and TRBJ2-4; D possibly corresponds to TRBD2 (6 bases). The germline V and J ends were trimmed by 2 bases and 3 bases, with 8 bases remaining between them. The CDR3 extends over 14 amino acids. Germline values: CDR1 MNHEY, CDR2 SMNVEV (reference sequence). The CDR3 sequence: CASSLGGDKNIQYF. DNA for the CDR3: TGTGCCAGCAGTTTAGGAGGGGACAAAAACATTCAGTACTTC.

The genes are TRBV14 and TRBJ2-1, with TRBD2 matching 9 bases. The CDR3 loop spans 13 amino acids. J gave up 15 bases and V 0 bases, and 6 bases lay outside the gene matches. CDR1 SGHDN and CDR2 FVKESK come from the germline V gene. The CDR3 reads CASSQDISGRTFF. The CDR3 region has the DNA TGTGCCAGCAGCCAAGATATAAGCGGGAGGACGTTCTTC.

This chain uses TRBV7-9 with TRBJ1-2; D not resolved. CDR3 length: 14 residues. Deletions cut 3 bases from V and 8 bases from J, with 16 bases between. Germline loops: CDR1 SEHNR, CDR2 FQNEAQ (reference sequence). The CDR3: CASSLIEGLQGYTF. CDR3 DNA sequence: TGTGCCAGCAGCTTGATAGAGGGATTGCAGGGCTACACCTTC.

This chain links TRBV29-1 with TRBJ2-1; TRBD1 matches 9 bases. The junction had 5 bases not matched to a gene; V was cut back by 6 bases and J by 5 bases. CDR3 size: 13 residues. CDR1 is SQVTM, CDR2 ANQGSEA, per germline. CDR3 region: CSVTDRGDNEQFF. The CDR3 nucleotides read TGCAGCGTGACGGACAGGGGCGACAATGAGCAGTTCTTC.

The gene calls are TRBV4-1 and TRBJ2-7; 8 bases are a match to TRBD1. V trimming: 4 bases; J trimming: 4 bases; junction bases outside the gene matches: 6. This CDR3 spans 14 amino acids. In germline, CDR1 is MGHRA, CDR2 YSYEKL. Written as DNA, the CDR3 is TGCGCCAGCAGCCGCCGGACAGGGCCATACGAGCAGTACTTC. Translating it yields CASSRRTGPYEQYF.

This sequence joins TRBV5-1 and TRBJ2-7; TRBD2 agrees at 12 bases. Per the germline V gene, CDR1 is SGHRS and CDR2 is YFSETQ. The trim removed 0 bases at V and 0 bases at J, leaving 10 bases unmatched. The CDR3 is 19 residues long. The DNA of the CDR3 is TGCGCCAGCAGCTTGGCCCGTCTAGCGGGAGGGCCGGGCTCCTACGAGCAGTACTTC. This codes for CASSLARLAGGPGSYEQYF.

This clone was seen once. The chain uses TRBV7-2 and TRBJ2-7, with D tentatively TRBD2 (6 bases). The V gene lost 5 bases and the J gene lost 2 bases, with 10 bases spanning the gap. Germline V gene lookup returns CDR1 SGHTA and CDR2 FQGNSA. The CDR3 sequence is 13 residues long. In DNA, the CDR3 is TGTGCCAGCAGCACCCGGACTACCTACGAGCAGTACTTC. Translated: CASSTRTTYEQYF.

J is TRBJ2-4 and V is TRBV19, with 10 bases identical to TRBD2. The CDR3 runs 15 residues. Trimming cost V 9 bases and J 0 bases; bases outside gene matches: 5. Per the germline V gene, CDR1 is LNHDA and CDR2 is SQIVND (reference sequence). CDR3 DNA sequence: TGTGCCAGCACCACTAGCGGGATAGCCAAAAACATTCAGTACTTC. Amino acid sequence: CASTTSGIAKNIQYF. The variable domain in full, with the rest retrieved from reference TRBV19 and TRBJ2-4, is DGGITQSPKYLFRKEGQNVTLSCEQNLNHDAMYWYRQDPGQGLRLIYYSQIVNDFQKGDIAEGYSVSREKKESFPLTVTSAQKNPTAFYLCASTTSGIAKNIQYFGAGTRLSVL.

This sequence joins TRBV11-2 and TRBJ2-7; no definite D call. The CDR3 covers 12 residues. Germline CDR1 SGHAT, CDR2 FQNNGV. V lost 0 bases and J 6 bases, leaving 6 bases between the germline ends. The DNA of the CDR3 is TGTGCCAGCAGCTTAGATTCGTTCGAGCAGTACTTC. Its protein product is CASSLDSFEQYF.

The chain links TRBV7-2 to TRBJ1-2; 7 bases align to TRBD1. Germline V gene data show CDR1 as SGHTA and CDR2 as FQGNSA. With V trimmed by 5 bases and J by 3 bases, 6 bases remained unmatched. There are 14 residues in the CDR3. CDR3 DNA: TGTGCCAGCAGCACACAACAGGGGTACTATGGCTACACCTTC. Its protein product is CASSTQQGYYGYTF.

This chain connects TRBV27 to TRBJ2-3; the D gene is possibly TRBD2 (5 bases). The CDR3 consists of 14 residues. Germline lookup yields CDR1 MNHEY and CDR2 SMNVEV (reference sequence). Trimming left V 8 bases short and J 2 bases short, with 14 bases between. The CDR3, as DNA: TGTGCCAGCCGTGCCTACGGGGACACAGATACGCAGTATTTT. This codes for CASRAYGDTDTQYF.

V usage is TRBV7-9 and J usage is TRBJ1-2; TRBD1 might be the D (6 bases). This CDR3 comprises 16 residues. V dropped 2 bases and J dropped 4 bases, with 17 bases sitting between them. Germline V gives CDR1 SEHNR, CDR2 FQNEAQ (reference sequence). The CDR3 bases are TGTGCCAGCAGCTTAATTGGACAGCCTGGCCTCTATGGCTACACCTTC. This sequence encodes CASSLIGQPGLYGYTF.

The genes are TRBV7-9 and TRBJ1-1; TRBD1 matches 8 bases. The CDR3 extends over 13 amino acids. Germline values: CDR1 SEHNR, CDR2 FQNEAQ (reference sequence). V was pared by 6 bases and J by 6 bases, with 6 bases of the junction left unmatched. CDR3 DNA sequence: TGTGCCAGCAGTTCCGGACAGGGTTCTGAAGCTTTCTTT. This sequence encodes CASSSGQGSEAFF.

The rearrangement links TRBV28 to TRBJ2-5, with TRBD2 identical over 13 bases. This CDR3 has 15 amino acids. Looked up from germline, CDR1 is MDHEN and CDR2 is SYDVKM. Trimming at V came to 4 bases and at J to 3 bases, leaving 2 bases not matched to a gene. DNA of the CDR3: TGTGCCAGCAGTTCGGGACTAGCGGGAAAAGAGACCCAGTACTTC. Its protein is CASSSGLAGKETQYF.

The genes are TRBV4-1 and TRBJ2-1; TRBD2 agrees at 7 bases. The CDR3 loop spans 11 amino acids. V trimming: 10 bases; J trimming: 8 bases; junction bases outside the gene matches: 5. Germline loops: CDR1 MGHRA, CDR2 YSYEKL. CDR3 sequence (DNA): TGCGCCACCCCTGGGGGGGATGAGCAGTTCTTC. It specifies CATPGGDEQFF.